This T cell receptor (beta chain) comes out of a study of cytomegalovirus exposure and HLA in healthy donors. The overall study: Among around 170 million T cells, an earlier analysis found 95 million to 140 million unique TCR beta sequences. Findings and caveats of the study: In vitro, a few CMV-associated chains proved specific for CMV antigens. The classifier, whose performance was assessed in both the original and validation cohorts, reportedly diagnosed cytomegalovirus status with high specificity and sensitivity. When analyzed later, a missense DCLRE1C variant was found to be linked to TCR beta V- and J-gene trimming.

The PCR contained 60 Vbeta and 13 Jbeta primers. Data came from immunoSEQ multiplex PCR; TCRdb stores just in-frame clones and leaves some out. The sample has roughly 250,000 clones; 75% to 85% are singletons. With 4 bases removed from V and 1 base from J, the gap between germline ends came to 4 bases. Germline values: CDR1 SQVTM, CDR2 ANQGSEA. The CDR3 has 12 amino acids. Comment on this clone: Its specificity is not known.

Specimen: PBMCs. The sequence derives from a girl aged 2 to 10 in good health and CMV-seronegative. The chain couples TRBV29-1 to TRBJ2-2; no firm D call. The CDR3: CSVVLNTGELFF. As DNA, the CDR3 is TGCAGCGTTGTCCTGAACACCGGGGAGCTGTTTTTT.